The next 13 T cell receptor beta chains were all read from a single sample in a study of beta chain features in type 1 diabetes. Findings and limits, study-wide: Type 1 diabetes patients had moderately but significantly shorter TCRB CDR3s in all four CD4+ subsets.

Expressed TCRB transcripts were sequenced after all isolated RNA was converted to cDNA. Clones were read by immunoSEQ multiplex PCR, and TCRdb kept only the in-frame ones, dropping some. The sample comprises approximately 270,000 clones, over 11% of which are singletons, and roughly 0.018% rests with the top ten. No antigen is known for these receptors. The sample comprised naive CD4+ T cells from blood. The receptors originated from a man aged 25-40 years with type 1 diabetes.

This clone was detected only a few times. The chain links TRBV28 to TRBJ2-7; 8 nucleotides align to TRBD2. Germline V gives CDR1 MDHEN, CDR2 SYDVKM. This CDR3 region has 17 residues. V lost 5 bases and J lost 2; bases outside the gene matches: 14. CDR3 DNA: TGTGCCAGCAGTCCTTGGACTAGCAGATTGGGAGCCTACGAGCAGTACTTC. Translated: CASSPWTSRLGAYEQYF.

The chain employs TRBV7-2 and TRBJ2-7; the match to TRBD2 covers 7 bases. CDR3 length: 15 residues. The junction had 14 bases not matched to a gene; V was cut back by 5 bases and J by 7 bases. CDR1 and CDR2 (germline): SGHTA, FQGNSA. The CDR3, as DNA: TGTGCCAGCAGCCTCGGACTAGGAGAAACGGGGGAGCAGTACTTC. It specifies CASSLGLGETGEQYF.

This clone appeared a few times. The chain recombines TRBV7-2 with TRBJ2-1, with no clear D. With 3 bases removed from V and 0 bases from J, the gap between germline ends came to 12 bases. The germline gives CDR1 SGHTA, CDR2 FQGNSA. The CDR3 is made up of 16 amino acids. CDR3 DNA sequence: TGTGCCAGCAGCTTGGGCTCTTCGAGCTCCTACAATGAGCAGTTCTTC. Translated: CASSLGSSSSYNEQFF.

In this sample, this clone turned up a few times. The chain is built from TRBV7-2 and TRBJ2-5; TRBD2 matches at 8 bases. The germline CDR1 and CDR2 sequences are SGHTA and FQGNSA. The CDR3 has 18 residues. V lost 2 bases, J lost 1 base, and 12 bases stayed unmatched. CDR3 region: CASSLHWGSSGVQETQYF. CDR3 nucleotide sequence: TGTGCCAGCAGCTTACATTGGGGGAGTAGCGGGGTCCAAGAGACCCAGTACTTC.

This clone has a handful of counts. The chain joins TRBV5-1 to TRBJ2-1, with TRBD2 identical over 9 bases. This CDR3 spans 17 amino acids. V was clipped by 0 bases and J by 2 bases; unmatched bases: 6. Per germline, CDR1 SGHRS and CDR2 YFSETQ. As DNA, the CDR3 is TGCGCCAGCAGCTTGGTCGCGGGAGGGGCCACCTACAATGAGCAGTTCTTC. This gives the protein CASSLVAGGATYNEQFF. Full variable domain (missing parts from reference TRBV5-1 and TRBJ2-1): KAGVTQTPRYLIKTRGQQVTLSCSPISGHRSVSWYQQTPGQGLQFLFEYFSETQRNKGNFPGRFSGRQFSNSRSEMNVSTLELGDSALYLCASSLVAGGATYNEQFFGPGTRLTVL.

The chain joins TRBV7-2 to TRBJ2-5; 10 positions match TRBD2. V was clipped by 5 bases and J by 2 bases; unmatched bases: 8. Per the germline V gene, CDR1 is SGHTA and CDR2 is FQGNSA. The CDR3 covers 16 residues. The CDR3 nucleotides are TGTGCCAGCAGCAAAACTAGCGGGAAGTATCAAGAGACCCAGTACTTC. Its translation is CASSKTSGKYQETQYF.

The CDR3 protein is CASRGTGTEAFF. The CDR3 region has the DNA TGTGCCAGCAGGGGGACAGGGACCGAAGCTTTCTTT. V and J are TRBV2 and TRBJ1-1; 9 bases agree with TRBD1. The V and J ends lost 6 bases and 8 bases, in that order; junction bases with no gene match: 4. The CDR3 covers 12 residues. Germline-derived CDR1 and CDR2 are SNHLY and FYNNEI.

V usage is TRBV28 and J usage is TRBJ2-7; D uncertain. The germline V gene encodes CDR1 MDHEN and CDR2 SYDVKM. CDR3 size: 12 residues. Trimming took 2 bases from V and 7 from J, leaving 9 bases between them. This chain's CDR3 is CASSLQYDEQYF. CDR3 coding DNA: TGTGCCAGCAGTTTACAGTACGATGAGCAGTACTTC.

This clone has a handful of counts. This specimen includes other DNA sequences encoding the same CDR3. The rearrangement joins TRBV20-1 to TRBJ1-1; a possible D gene is TRBD1 (6 bases). Trimming pared 8 bases from V and 7 bases from J, leaving 11 bases between. Germline CDR1 is DFQATT and CDR2 is SNEGSKA (reference sequence). The CDR3 consists of 10 residues. The DNA of the CDR3 is TGCAGTCCCTCGACAGGTGAAGCTTTCTTT. The encoded protein is CSPSTGEAFF.

The genes are TRBV6-5 and TRBJ2-1, with 10 bases lining up with TRBD2. Germline assignment: CDR1 MNHEY and CDR2 SVGAGI. With V trimmed by 7 bases and J by 8 bases, 11 bases remained unmatched. The CDR3 is 15 residues long. CDR3 protein: CASTAGSGRAYEQFF. DNA of the CDR3: TGTGCCAGCACCGCCGGGAGCGGGAGGGCCTATGAGCAGTTCTTC.

The sample holds a few counts of this clone. This chain joins TRBV10-3 and TRBJ2-1; D not resolved. The V end lost 3 bases, the J end lost 10 bases, and 16 bases lay between the germline ends. Germline CDR1 ENHRY, CDR2 SYGVKD. The CDR3 length is 14 residues. In nucleotides, the CDR3 is TGTGCCATCAGTGACCAAGAGACTGGAGCGGAGCAGTTCTTC. It is translated as CAISDQETGAEQFF.

The chain has TRBV19 and TRBJ2-1; tentatively, D is TRBD1 (6 bases). The CDR3 totals 15 residues. V was shortened by 6 bases and J by 0 bases, with 12 bases between the two germline ends. In germline, CDR1 is LNHDA, CDR2 SQIVND (reference sequence). CDR3: CASRTGAYSYNEQFF. CDR3 nucleotides: TGTGCCAGTAGGACAGGAGCTTACTCCTACAATGAGCAGTTCTTC.

This sequence joins TRBV18 and TRBJ2-1; D is possibly TRBD2 (5 bases). The CDR3 totals 15 residues. CDR1 is KGHSH and CDR2 is LQKENI in the germline V gene. V shed 3 bases and J shed 6 bases, with 15 bases lying between them. The CDR3 region is CASSPGLTRGNEQFF. The DNA of the CDR3 is TGTGCCAGCTCACCCGGACTCACCCGGGGCAATGAGCAGTTCTTC.